This T cell receptor (beta chain) was captured in a study of blood T cell repertoires in COVID-19. Study as a whole: The origin of the acute and convalescent COVID-19 samples was the United States, Italy and Spain. Sources were T cells, B-cell-depleted T cells, or PBMCs; the material itself was cDNA or gDNA.

This clone was found a few times. How the authors handled the data: Using reference gene primer amplification, nucleated cell counts were estimated. Clones were sequenced by immunoSEQ multiplex PCR, and TCRdb holds only the in-frame ones, with some missing. D and trimming were read from the DNA, whereas the V and J calls and clone size are those reported in that table. This sample yields approximately 250,000 clones, of which 84% are seen a single time; 8.6% belongs to the top ten. This TCR was recovered from a human donor in a cohort sampled during active COVID-19. Material: peripheral blood.

In DNA, the CDR3 is TGTGCCAGCAGCCCCCAAAGGGGGCGCCGAGGGACCGGGGAGCTGTTTTTT. Amino acid sequence: CASSPQRGRRGTGELFF. The chain carries TRBV5-4 and TRBJ2-2; 7 bases line up with TRBD1. The germline gives CDR1 SGHNT, CDR2 YYREEE (reference sequence). V lost 4 bases, J lost 5 bases, and 14 bases stayed unmatched. CDR3 length: 17 amino acids.